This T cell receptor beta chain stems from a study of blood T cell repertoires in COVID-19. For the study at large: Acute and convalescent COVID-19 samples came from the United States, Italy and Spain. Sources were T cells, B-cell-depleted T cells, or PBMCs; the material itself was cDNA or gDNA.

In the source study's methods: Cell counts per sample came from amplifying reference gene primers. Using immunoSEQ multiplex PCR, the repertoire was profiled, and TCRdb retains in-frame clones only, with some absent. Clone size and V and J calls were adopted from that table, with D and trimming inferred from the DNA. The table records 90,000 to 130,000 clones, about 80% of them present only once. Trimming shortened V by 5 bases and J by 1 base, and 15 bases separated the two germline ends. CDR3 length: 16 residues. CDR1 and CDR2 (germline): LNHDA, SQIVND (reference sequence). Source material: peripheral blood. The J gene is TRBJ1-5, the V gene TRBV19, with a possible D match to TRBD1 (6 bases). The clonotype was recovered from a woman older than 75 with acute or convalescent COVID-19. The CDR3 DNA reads TGTGCCAGTAGTCCGGATGGGGGCGGAAGCAATCAGCCCCAGCATTTT. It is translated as CASSPDGGGSNQPQHF.